The 13 T cell receptor beta chains in this list originate from one sample, sequenced in a study of blood T cell repertoires in COVID-19. Generated by immunoSEQ multiplex PCR, the TCRdb table keeps only in-frame clones and is missing some. The data show fewer than 350,000 clones, with approximately 90% seen just once and around 5.8% held by the top ten. The source material was PBMCs or T cells enriched from blood (not recorded which). The receptor set was obtained from a woman aged 40 to 50 who had recovered from COVID-19.

The rearrangement links TRBV5-1 to TRBJ1-3, with TRBD1 matching 7 bases. Per germline, CDR1 SGHRS and CDR2 YFSETQ. The J segment lost 4 bases and the V segment lost 0 bases, leaving 7 bases of the junction unmatched. The CDR3 is 16 amino acids. The CDR3 loop reads CASSLAAPGQGNTIYF. The CDR3 region has the DNA TGCGCCAGCAGCTTGGCCGCGCCGGGACAGGGAAACACCATATATTTT. Based on the CDR3 plus reference TRBV5-1 and TRBJ1-3, the full variable domain is KAGVTQTPRYLIKTRGQQVTLSCSPISGHRSVSWYQQTPGQGLQFLFEYFSETQRNKGNFPGRFSGRQFSNSRSEMNVSTLELGDSALYLCASSLAAPGQGNTIYFGEGSWLTVV.

The chain employs TRBV13 and TRBJ2-2, with TRBD2 matching over 8 bases. In germline, CDR1 is PRHDT, CDR2 FYEKMQ (reference sequence). There are 16 residues in the CDR3. After removal of 5 bases from V and 3 bases from J, the junction contained 8 bases not matched to a gene. This CDR3 reads CASSRRTSRDTGELFF. The CDR3 DNA follows: TGTGCCAGCAGCCGAAGGACTAGCCGGGACACCGGGGAGCTGTTTTTT.

V and J are TRBV7-6 and TRBJ2-1; 9 bases are shared with TRBD2. The germline V gene encodes CDR1 SGHVS and CDR2 FNYEAQ. This CDR3 is 15 amino acids long. V lost 6 bases, J lost 6 bases, and 9 bases stayed unmatched. The DNA for the CDR3 is TGTGCCAGCAGGAATCCCCCTAGCGGGGTCAATGAGCAGTTCTTC. This translates into CASRNPPSGVNEQFF. The variable domain in full, completed from reference TRBV7-6 and TRBJ2-1, reads GAGVSQSPRYKVTKRGQDVALRCDPISGHVSLYWYRQALGQGPEFLTYFNYEAQQDKSGLPNDRFSAERPEGSISTLTIQRTEQRDSAMYRCASRNPPSGVNEQFFGPGTRLTVL.

CDR3 in amino acids: CASSNKILAGPRRDNEQFF. The CDR3 nucleotides are TGTGCCAGTAGTAATAAAATACTAGCGGGACCCAGGAGGGACAATGAGCAGTTCTTC. This rearrangement joins TRBV19 to TRBJ2-1; 10 nucleotides agree with TRBD2. V dropped 4 bases and J dropped 5; count of bases not matched to a gene: 17. Germline V gene sequence: CDR1 LNHDA, CDR2 SQIVND (reference sequence). CDR3 length: 19 residues.

The chain's CDR3 is CSVRAGAAGTEAFF. CDR3 sequence (DNA): TGCAGCGTTCGGGCTGGGGCGGCCGGCACTGAAGCTTTCTTT. This chain uses TRBV29-1 with TRBJ1-1, with D perhaps TRBD1 (5 bases). The CDR3 has 14 amino acids. V was shortened by 5 bases and J by 4 bases, with 17 bases between the two germline ends. Germline CDR1 is SQVTM and CDR2 is ANQGSEA.

This clone was seen only once. The chain carries TRBV5-1 and TRBJ2-1; the match to TRBD2 covers 16 bases. V was clipped by 4 bases and J by 7 bases; unmatched bases: 11. Germline lookup yields CDR1 SGHRS and CDR2 YFSETQ. This CDR3 region has 18 residues. This chain's CDR3 is CASSGAGTSGRGGNEQFF. CDR3 nucleotides: TGCGCCAGCAGCGGTGCCGGGACTAGCGGGAGGGGTGGAAATGAGCAGTTCTTC.

This chain joins TRBV7-8 and TRBJ2-3, with D maybe TRBD2 (5 bases). Germline V gives CDR1 SGHVS, CDR2 FQNEAQ. The CDR3 loop spans 15 amino acids. Trimming took off 7 bases at V and 2 bases at J, with 16 bases between the two ends. CDR3 region: CASTQNRGSTDTQYF. As DNA, the CDR3 is TGTGCCAGCACCCAAAACAGAGGGTCCACAGATACGCAGTATTTT.

The V and J genes are TRBV6-5 and TRBJ2-3; TRBD1 matches 8 bases. Germline CDR1 MNHEY, CDR2 SVGAGI. J was trimmed by 0 bases and V by 8 bases; bases with no gene match: 4. The CDR3 has 14 residues. DNA of the CDR3: TGTGCCAGCCAGGGGGCGCCTAGCACAGATACGCAGTATTTT. It encodes CASQGAPSTDTQYF.

Regarding this clone: The same CDR3 arises from other DNA sequences in this sample as well. V usage is TRBV30 and J usage is TRBJ2-7, with 8 bases aligning to TRBD1. Germline loops: CDR1 GTSNPN, CDR2 SVGIG (reference sequence). The CDR3 has 14 residues. J was trimmed by 2 bases and V by 0 bases; bases with no gene match: 3. The CDR3 nucleotides read TGTGCCTGGAGTGTAGGGACAGGAGCCTACGAGCAGTACTTC. This codes for CAWSVGTGAYEQYF.

This clone appeared once. The V gene is TRBV5-6, the J gene TRBJ2-1, with TRBD1 as a possible D gene (5 bases). The ends were cut back, 1 base at V and 6 bases at J, with 14 bases in the middle. The germline V gene has CDR1 SGHDT and CDR2 YYEEEE. This CDR3 has 15 amino acids. The CDR3, as DNA: TGTGCCAGCAGCTTGCAGGGTGGATCGCTCAATGAGCAGTTCTTC. Translating gives CASSLQGGSLNEQFF.

The V gene is TRBV4-1, the J gene TRBJ2-7; 8 nucleotides align to TRBD2. The CDR3 totals 17 residues. From germline, CDR1 is MGHRA and CDR2 YSYEKL. J gave up 2 bases and V 1 base, and 10 bases lay outside the gene matches. The CDR3 here is CASSQGDRLAGTYEQYF. The CDR3 region has the DNA TGCGCCAGCAGCCAAGGGGATCGGCTAGCGGGTACCTACGAGCAGTACTTC.

The genes are TRBV5-1 and TRBJ1-6, with unresolved D. V was clipped by 0 bases and J by 0 bases, with 7 bases between them. The CDR3 is made up of 16 amino acids. Germline V gene lookup returns CDR1 SGHRS and CDR2 YFSETQ. The CDR3 loop reads CASSLASSSYNSPLHF. CDR3 bases: TGCGCCAGCAGCTTGGCTTCGAGCTCCTATAATTCACCCCTCCACTTT. The variable domain in full, with the rest retrieved from reference TRBV5-1 and TRBJ1-6, is KAGVTQTPRYLIKTRGQQVTLSCSPISGHRSVSWYQQTPGQGLQFLFEYFSETQRNKGNFPGRFSGRQFSNSRSEMNVSTLELGDSALYLCASSLASSSYNSPLHFGNGTRLTVT.

The chain is built from TRBV21-1 and TRBJ1-3; TRBD1 reflects the table's D call only, with no check against the DNA. TRBV21-1 is assigned pseudogene status. The CDR3 contains 20 residues. CDR3: CASSKFVEQGRSFTGNTIYF. CDR3 bases: TGTGCCAGCAGCAAATTTGTGGAACAGGGTAGGTCCTTCACTGGAAACACCATATATTTT.